A single sample gave rise to the 26 T cell receptor beta chains below, sequenced in a study of regulatory T cells in long-lasting Graves disease. Described time point: newly diagnosed GD, antithyroid drugs for less than 3 months. PBMC-extracted RNA yielded the TCR library. Combining iRepertoire HTBI primers with Arm-PCR of CDR3 regions, the authors built TCR beta libraries. MiXCR was run by TCRdb on the multiplex PCR reads, yielding one entry per CDR3 protein. The repertoire holds 240,000 or so distinct CDR3 sequences, with over 20% as singletons. The sample in question was peripheral blood mononuclear cells (PBMCs), obtained at new diagnosis, from a patient treated with antithyroid drugs. Every receptor here comes from a female donor with Graves disease.

The rearrangement links TRBV19 to TRBJ1-2, with D uncertain. Between the trimmed V and J ends, which lost 11 bases and 4 bases, there was a span of 11 bases. Per the germline V gene, CDR1 is LNHDA and CDR2 is SQIVND (reference sequence). There are 11 residues in the CDR3. CDR3 in amino acids: CAAAVGYGYTF. The CDR3 region has the DNA TGTGCCGCGGCGGTGGGCTATGGCTACACCTTC.

A word on this clonotype: A much more abundant neighbour one base away suggests this may be a read error. As the CDR3 is not closed by the conserved phenylalanine or tryptophan, this likely results from a read error. Because the CDR3's place on the DNA is in doubt, the DNA is left out and the CDR3 is given as listed by TCRdb. The V gene is TRBV3-1, the J gene TRBJ2-5; the D call TRBD2 from the table was never checked on the DNA. The germline gives CDR1 LGHDT, CDR2 YNNKEL (reference sequence). The CDR3 sequence runs 13 residues, both termini included. The CDR3 sequence: CASNQSLAGGLTP.

This clonotype was detected ten times or more. The chain carries TRBV6-1 and TRBJ2-2; the D gene is possibly TRBD1 (5 bases). Germline-derived CDR1 and CDR2 are MNHNS and SASEGT. With 2 bases removed from V and 6 bases from J, the gap between germline ends came to 16 bases. The CDR3 spans 16 residues. The CDR3, as DNA: TGTGCCAGCAGTGAAAGAAGGGCAGGGAAGGCCGGGGAGCTGTTTTTT. Its protein is CASSERRAGKAGELFF.

The chain couples TRBV12-3 or TRBV12-4 to TRBJ1-4; 11 nucleotides match TRBD1. J was trimmed by 10 bases and V by 6 bases; bases with no gene match: 13. The CDR3 spans 16 residues. The CDR3 DNA is TGTGCCAGCAGATATCTCCGGGGACAGGGGGTAGGAAAACTGTTTTTT. Translation: CASRYLRGQGVGKLFF.

The chain is built from TRBV7-9 and TRBJ2-2, with D maybe TRBD2 (5 bases). Trimming took off 2 bases at V and 3 bases at J, with 10 bases between the two ends. Germline lookup yields CDR1 SEHNR and CDR2 FQNEAQ (reference sequence). This CDR3 spans 15 amino acids. The CDR3 protein is CASSLREGYTGELFF. CDR3 bases: TGTGCCAGCAGCTTACGTGAGGGATACACCGGGGAGCTGTTTTTT.

This clonotype has ten or more counts. As DNA, the CDR3 is TGCAGTGCTAGTAAGGGACATGGTCCCGAGACCCAGTACTTC. This sequence encodes CSASKGHGPETQYF. The chain joins TRBV20-1 to TRBJ2-5; weak D call: TRBD1 (6 bases). The CDR3 runs 14 residues. From germline, CDR1 is DFQATT and CDR2 SNEGSKA (reference sequence). V lost 3 bases to trimming and J lost 5 bases, with 16 bases between them.

This chain joins TRBV12-3 or TRBV12-4 and TRBJ2-7; D might be TRBD2 (6 bases). The germline V and J ends were trimmed by 6 bases and 3 bases, with 9 bases remaining between them. This CDR3 comprises 12 residues. DNA of the CDR3: TGTGCCAGCAGCGGGAGATGCTACGAGCAGTACTTC. This gives the protein CASSGRCYEQYF.

At least ten counts were recorded for this clonotype. The chain uses TRBV6-5 and TRBJ1-2; TRBD1 agrees at 8 bases. The CDR3 consists of 19 residues. V trimming: 0 bases; J trimming: 3 bases; junction bases outside the gene matches: 15. CDR1 MNHEY and CDR2 SVGAGI come from the germline V gene. CDR3 DNA sequence: TGTGCCAGCAGTTACTCCCTTCCGTCGCAGGGGGCAATAGACTATGGCTACACCTTC. This sequence encodes CASSYSLPSQGAIDYGYTF.

This clonotype has more than one count but fewer than ten. The chain couples TRBV27 to TRBJ2-3; TRBD1 might be the D (5 bases). Germline V gene lookup returns CDR1 MNHEY and CDR2 SMNVEV (reference sequence). V was clipped by 2 bases and J by 3 bases, with 9 bases between them. The length of the CDR3 is 14 residues. CDR3: CASSLTQGTDTQYF. The CDR3 nucleotides read TGTGCCAGCAGTTTAACCCAGGGTACAGATACGCAGTATTTT.

This clonotype has only a few counts. The J gene is TRBJ1-2, the V gene TRBV15, with 7 bases aligning to TRBD1. This CDR3 region has 12 residues. V shed 4 bases and J 7 bases; nucleotides not matched to a gene: 3. Germline V lookup: CDR1 LNHNV, CDR2 YYDKDF (reference sequence). This chain's CDR3 is CATSTRTGGYTF. The CDR3 DNA sequence: TGTGCCACCAGCACCCGGACAGGTGGCTACACCTTC. The full variable domain, rest sourced from reference TRBV15 and TRBJ1-2, is DAMVIQNPRYQVTQFGKPVTLSCSQTLNHNVMYWYQQKSSQAPKLLFHYYDKDFNNEADTPDNFQSRRPNTSFCFLDIRSPGLGDTAMYLCATSTRTGGYTFGSGTRLTVV.

This clonotype was picked up a small number of times. This could be a read error, since a much larger clone is one nucleotide away. The rearrangement joins TRBV2 to TRBJ2-2, with 9 bases matching TRBD2. Germline V gene lookup returns CDR1 SNHLY and CDR2 FYNNEI. The CDR3 runs to 18 residues. V lost 2 bases, J lost 9 bases, and 16 bases stayed unmatched. CDR3 DNA: TGTGCCAGCAGTGAAAGACTTGTTAGCGGGGGTTGGACCAGGGAGCTGTTTTTT. Translating gives CASSERLVSGGWTRELFF.

The rearrangement joins TRBV27 to TRBJ1-6; D is undetermined. Germline values: CDR1 MNHEY, CDR2 SMNVEV (reference sequence). The CDR3 runs 15 residues. The V end was cut by 8 bases, the J end by 3 bases, with 14 bases between. In DNA form, the CDR3 reads TGTGCCAGCCAGACGGGTGTAGACTATAATTCACCCCTCCACTTT. It codes for CASQTGVDYNSPLHF.

This clonotype was seen ten or more times. This chain connects TRBV7-2 to TRBJ2-3; 10 nucleotides line up with TRBD2. The CDR3 sequence is 16 residues long. With V trimmed by 5 bases and J by 3 bases, 8 bases remained unmatched. Germline loops: CDR1 SGHTA, CDR2 FQGNSA. In DNA, the CDR3 is TGTGCCAGCAGCCCCCCTAGCGGGGGTGGGACAGATACGCAGTATTTT. It encodes CASSPPSGGGTDTQYF.

This clonotype was detected many times. This chain uses TRBV7-9 with TRBJ1-1; D unclear. The germline V gene encodes CDR1 SEHNR and CDR2 FQNEAQ (reference sequence). Trimming pared 5 bases from V and 5 bases from J, leaving 9 bases between. The length of the CDR3 is 12 residues. CDR3 in DNA: TGTGCCAGCAGCACCCGGAGGACTGAAGCTTTCTTT. It codes for CASSTRRTEAFF. Full variable domain (remainder filled in from reference TRBV7-9 and TRBJ1-1): DTGVSQNPRHKITKRGQNVTFRCDPISEHNRLYWYRQTLGQGPEFLTYFQNEAQLEKSRLLSDRFSAERPKGSFSTLEIQRTEQGDSAMYLCASSTRRTEAFFGQGTRLTVV.

V and J are TRBV7-2 and TRBJ2-5; 10 bases align to TRBD2. This CDR3 region has 14 residues. J gave up 13 bases and V 1 base, and 9 bases lay outside the gene matches. Germline CDR1 reads SGHTA; CDR2 reads FQGNSA. The CDR3 bases are TGTGCCAGCAGCTTAGACCCGACTAGCGGGCCCGGGTACTTC. Translated, it gives CASSLDPTSGPGYF.

This clonotype appeared many times. The chain is built from TRBV30 and TRBJ2-1; 7 positions agree with TRBD2. J was trimmed by 4 bases and V by 1 base; bases with no gene match: 7. Germline values: CDR1 GTSNPN, CDR2 SVGIG (reference sequence). The CDR3 length is 15 residues. CDR3 in amino acids: CAWSETGGGYNEQFF. CDR3 in DNA: TGTGCCTGGAGTGAAACGGGAGGAGGTTACAATGAGCAGTTCTTC.

This chain links TRBV12-3 or TRBV12-4 with TRBJ1-1; 10 bases fit TRBD1. This CDR3 is 16 amino acids long. V lost 5 bases, J lost 4 bases, and 10 bases stayed unmatched. The CDR3 DNA sequence: TGTGCCAGCAGTGCACCCGGGACAGGGGAGACCACTGAAGCTTTCTTT. Its protein is CASSAPGTGETTEAFF.

At least ten counts were recorded for this clonotype. This chain joins TRBV6-2 or TRBV6-3 and TRBJ2-1; D possibly corresponds to TRBD2 (5 bases). V dropped 0 bases and J dropped 6 bases, with 9 bases sitting between them. CDR3 length: 14 amino acids. Germline V gene data show CDR1 as MNHEY and CDR2 as SVGEGT. For the CDR3, the DNA is TGTGCCAGCAGTTACTCATCCGGGGTCAATGAGCAGTTCTTC. It translates to CASSYSSGVNEQFF.

This clonotype was seen repeatedly, ten times or more. The J gene is TRBJ2-1, the V gene TRBV29-1, with D possibly called TRBD1 or TRBD2 (9 bases each). Deletions cut 7 bases from V and 4 bases from J, with 32 bases between. Germline CDR1 is SQVTM and CDR2 is ANQGSEA. This CDR3 contains 19 residues. CDR3 region: CSAKRGDRDRTSAYNEQFF. CDR3 sequence (DNA): TGCAGCGCCAAGAGGGGGGACAGGGATAGGACTAGCGCGTACAATGAGCAGTTCTTC.

CDR3 sequence (DNA): TGTGCCAGCAGGGGAGGCCGGGGAGGGTATGCTGGAAACACCATATATTTT. The encoded protein is CASRGGRGGYAGNTIYF. The rearrangement links TRBV2 to TRBJ1-3, with no clear D. Trimming stripped 6 bases from V and 2 bases from J, with 20 bases between. The CDR3 loop spans 17 amino acids. CDR1 is SNHLY and CDR2 is FYNNEI in the germline V gene.

This clonotype was observed at least ten times. The rearrangement joins TRBV7-2 to TRBJ2-5; D call uncertain. The CDR3 is made up of 14 amino acids. V shed 5 bases and J shed 0 bases, with 10 bases lying between them. Germline V gene sequence: CDR1 SGHTA, CDR2 FQGNSA. The CDR3 is CASSQGLYQETQYF. CDR3 sequence (DNA): TGTGCCAGCAGCCAAGGGCTATACCAAGAGACCCAGTACTTC.

The CDR3 protein is CAWSAWDRSEKLFF. CDR3 in DNA: TGTGCCTGGAGCGCCTGGGACAGAAGTGAAAAACTGTTTTTT. This chain links TRBV30 with TRBJ1-4; 7 nucleotides agree with TRBD1. Germline assignment: CDR1 GTSNPN and CDR2 SVGIG (reference sequence). The CDR3 is 14 residues long. J gave up 7 bases and V 3 bases, and 8 bases lay outside the gene matches.

This clonotype was counted at least ten times. V is TRBV6-5 and J is TRBJ2-7, with D possibly matching TRBD1 (6 bases). Trimming left V 0 bases short and J 3 bases short, with 15 bases between. Germline V gene sequence: CDR1 MNHEY, CDR2 SVGAGI. This CDR3 region has 16 residues. As DNA, the CDR3 is TGTGCCAGCAGTTACTCAGGTCGGCAGGGGAACTACGAGCAGTACTTC. Protein product: CASSYSGRQGNYEQYF.

The genes are TRBV27 and TRBJ2-1; D call uncertain. Trimming removed 6 bases from V and 10 bases from J, with 10 bases in between. The germline V gene encodes CDR1 MNHEY and CDR2 SMNVEV (reference sequence). CDR3 length: 11 residues. The CDR3 protein is CASSPGWEQFF. The CDR3 DNA sequence: TGTGCCAGCAGCCCTGGCTGGGAGCAGTTCTTC.

There are many counts of this clonotype. CDR3 DNA: TGTGCCATCAGTGAGAACCCCCTCGCAGATACGCAGTATTTT. Translation: CAISENPLADTQYF. The V gene is TRBV10-3, the J gene TRBJ2-3; D is ambiguous. The ends were cut back, 2 bases at V and 4 bases at J, with 10 bases in the middle. This CDR3 is built from 14 residues. Looked up from germline, CDR1 is ENHRY and CDR2 is SYGVKD.

Many counts were recorded for this clonotype. This chain links TRBV3-1 with TRBJ1-5, with a possible D match to TRBD1 (5 bases). Germline loops: CDR1 LGHDT, CDR2 YNNKEL (reference sequence). The CDR3 has 13 amino acids. Deletions cut 1 base from V and 14 bases from J, with 15 bases between. CDR3 nucleotide sequence: TGTGCCAGCAGCCAAGGGGCGGGGACCCTGGAGCATTTT. Translating gives CASSQGAGTLEHF.